This note documents a single TCR beta chain sequence. Its specificity is unknown. The method was immunoSEQ multiplex PCR; TCRdb's version includes in-frame clones alone and lacks a portion of them. The data show about 650,000 clones, nearly 97% seen once. These data originate in a study of shared clonotypes between healthy human individuals. CD45RO-negative cells were positively selected for CCR7, leaving out terminally differentiated effector memory CD45RA+ cells. Germline CDR1 and CDR2: SGHNT and YYREEE (reference sequence). The CDR3 sequence is 16 residues long. The germline V and J ends were trimmed by 4 bases and 5 bases, with 19 bases remaining between them. Study outcomes and limitations: Memory subsets generally showed lower estimated richness than naive subsets.

The chain joins TRBV5-4 to TRBJ2-1; possible D gene TRBD2, 7 bases. The receptor's source is a woman under 40 in good health. The sequenced material came from naive CD8+ T cells sorted from blood. CDR3 sequence (DNA): TGTGCCAGCAGCGAGCAGGGGAGGGTGGGGCACAATGAGCAGTTCTTC. Residues: CASSEQGRVGHNEQFF.